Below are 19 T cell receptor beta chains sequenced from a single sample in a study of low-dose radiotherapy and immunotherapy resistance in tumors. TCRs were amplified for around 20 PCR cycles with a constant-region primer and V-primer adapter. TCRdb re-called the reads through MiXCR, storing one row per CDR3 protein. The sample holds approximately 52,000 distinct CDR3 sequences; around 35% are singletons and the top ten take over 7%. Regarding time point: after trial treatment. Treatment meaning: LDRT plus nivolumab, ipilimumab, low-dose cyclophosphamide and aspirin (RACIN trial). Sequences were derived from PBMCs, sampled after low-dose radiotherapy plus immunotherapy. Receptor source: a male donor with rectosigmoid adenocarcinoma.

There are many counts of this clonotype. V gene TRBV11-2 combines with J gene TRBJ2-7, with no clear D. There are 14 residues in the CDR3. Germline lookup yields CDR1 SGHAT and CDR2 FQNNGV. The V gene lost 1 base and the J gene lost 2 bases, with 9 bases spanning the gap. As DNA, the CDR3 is TGTGCCAGCAGCTTAGGTGCCTCGCCCTACGAGCAGTACTTC. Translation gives CASSLGASPYEQYF.

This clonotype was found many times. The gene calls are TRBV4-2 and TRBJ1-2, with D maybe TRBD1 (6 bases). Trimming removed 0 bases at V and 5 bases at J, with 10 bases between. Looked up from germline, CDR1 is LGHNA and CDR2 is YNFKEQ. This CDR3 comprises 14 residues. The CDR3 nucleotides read TGTGCCAGCAGCCAAGATCAGGGGCCTTATGGCTACACCTTC. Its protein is CASSQDQGPYGYTF.

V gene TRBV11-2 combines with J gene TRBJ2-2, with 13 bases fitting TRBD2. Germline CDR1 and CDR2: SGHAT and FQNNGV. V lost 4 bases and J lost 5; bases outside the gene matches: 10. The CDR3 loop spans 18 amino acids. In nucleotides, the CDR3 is TGTGCCAGCAGCTCCGTCCGGACTAGCGGGAGATTAACCGGGGAGCTGTTTTTT. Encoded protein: CASSSVRTSGRLTGELFF.

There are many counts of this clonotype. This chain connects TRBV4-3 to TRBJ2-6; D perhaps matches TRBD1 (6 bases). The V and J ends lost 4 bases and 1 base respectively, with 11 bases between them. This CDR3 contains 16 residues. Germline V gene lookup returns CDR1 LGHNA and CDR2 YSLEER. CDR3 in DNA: TGCGCCAGCAGCCGTTCCACAGGGTCTGGGGCCAACGTCCTGACTTTC. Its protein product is CASSRSTGSGANVLTF.

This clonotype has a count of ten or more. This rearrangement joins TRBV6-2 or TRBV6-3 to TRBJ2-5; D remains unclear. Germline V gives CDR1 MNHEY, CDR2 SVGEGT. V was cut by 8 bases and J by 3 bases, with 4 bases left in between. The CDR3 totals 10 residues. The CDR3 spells CASGEETQYF. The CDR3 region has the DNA TGTGCCAGCGGGGAAGAGACCCAGTACTTC.

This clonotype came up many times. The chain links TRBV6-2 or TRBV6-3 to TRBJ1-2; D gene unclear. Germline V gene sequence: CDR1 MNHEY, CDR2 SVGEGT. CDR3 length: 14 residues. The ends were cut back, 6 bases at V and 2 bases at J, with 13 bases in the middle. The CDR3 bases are TGTGCCAGCAGCCGGGGAAAAGGGAACTATGGCTACACCTTC. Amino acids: CASSRGKGNYGYTF.

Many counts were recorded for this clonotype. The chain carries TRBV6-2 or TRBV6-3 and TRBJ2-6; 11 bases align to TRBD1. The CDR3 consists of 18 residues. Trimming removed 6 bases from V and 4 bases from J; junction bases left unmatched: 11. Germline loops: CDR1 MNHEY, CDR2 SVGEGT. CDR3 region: CASRSVGQGASGANVLTF. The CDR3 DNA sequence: TGTGCCAGCAGATCGGTCGGACAGGGGGCGTCAGGGGCCAACGTCCTGACTTTC.

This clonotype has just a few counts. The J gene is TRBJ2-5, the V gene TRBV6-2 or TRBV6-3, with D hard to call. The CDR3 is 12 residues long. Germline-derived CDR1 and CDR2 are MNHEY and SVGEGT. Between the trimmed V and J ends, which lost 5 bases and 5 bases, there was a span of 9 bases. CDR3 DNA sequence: TGTGCCAGCAGTCCGAACCGGGAGACCCAGTACTTC. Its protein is CASSPNRETQYF.

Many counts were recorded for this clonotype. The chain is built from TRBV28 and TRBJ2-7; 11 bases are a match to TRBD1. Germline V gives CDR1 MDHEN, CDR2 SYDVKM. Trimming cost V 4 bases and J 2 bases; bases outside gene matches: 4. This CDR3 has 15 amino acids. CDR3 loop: CASSSPGQGAYEQYF. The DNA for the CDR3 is TGTGCCAGCAGTTCCCCGGGACAGGGGGCCTACGAGCAGTACTTC.

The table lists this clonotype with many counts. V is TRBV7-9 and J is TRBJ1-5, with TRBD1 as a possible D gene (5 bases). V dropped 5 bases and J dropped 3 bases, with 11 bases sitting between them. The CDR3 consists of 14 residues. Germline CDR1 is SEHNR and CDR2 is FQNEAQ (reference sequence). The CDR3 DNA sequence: TGTGCCAGCAGCCCCGACAGATTCAATCAGCCCCAGCATTTT. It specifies CASSPDRFNQPQHF.

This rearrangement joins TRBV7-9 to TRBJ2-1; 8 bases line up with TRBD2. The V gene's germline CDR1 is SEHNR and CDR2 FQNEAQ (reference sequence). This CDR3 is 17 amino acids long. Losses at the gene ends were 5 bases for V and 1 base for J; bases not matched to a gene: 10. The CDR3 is CASSGSGGVPSYNEQFF. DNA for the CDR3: TGTGCCAGCAGCGGCAGCGGGGGAGTCCCTTCCTACAATGAGCAGTTCTTC. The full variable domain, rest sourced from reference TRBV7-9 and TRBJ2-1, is DTGVSQNPRHKITKRGQNVTFRCDPISEHNRLYWYRQTLGQGPEFLTYFQNEAQLEKSRLLSDRFSAERPKGSFSTLEIQRTEQGDSAMYLCASSGSGGVPSYNEQFFGPGTRLTVL.

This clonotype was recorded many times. CDR3 in DNA: TGCAGTGCTAGGTATACTAGCGGCCAAGAGACCCAGTACTTC. This gives the protein CSARYTSGQETQYF. The J gene is TRBJ2-5, the V gene TRBV20-1; 8 bases line up with TRBD2. V shed 3 bases and J 1 base; nucleotides not matched to a gene: 4. CDR3 length equals 14 residues. Germline assignment: CDR1 DFQATT and CDR2 SNEGSKA (reference sequence).

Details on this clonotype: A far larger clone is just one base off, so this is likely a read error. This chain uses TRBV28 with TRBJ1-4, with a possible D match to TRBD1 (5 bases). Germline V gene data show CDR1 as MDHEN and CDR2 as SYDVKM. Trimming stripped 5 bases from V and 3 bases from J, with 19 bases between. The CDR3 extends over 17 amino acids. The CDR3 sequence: CASSSRGEGVPNEKLFF. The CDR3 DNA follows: TGTGCCAGCAGTAGTAGGGGCGAAGGGGTGCCTAATGAAAAACTGTTTTTT. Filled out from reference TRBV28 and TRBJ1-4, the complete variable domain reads DVKVTQSSRYLVKRTGEKVFLECVQDMDHENMFWYRQDPGLGLRLIYFSYDVKMKEKGDIPEGYSVSREKKERFSLILESASTNQTSMYLCASSSRGEGVPNEKLFFGSGTQLSVL.

The CDR3 DNA follows: TGTGCCAGCAGCCTAGGACTAGCGGGAGCCCAAGAGACCCAGTACTTC. Translating it yields CASSLGLAGAQETQYF. The chain uses TRBV5-4 and TRBJ2-5; 13 bases agree with TRBD2. The CDR3 is made up of 16 amino acids. CDR1 is SGHNT, CDR2 YYREEE, per germline (reference sequence). The trim removed 4 bases at V and 1 base at J, leaving 4 bases unmatched.

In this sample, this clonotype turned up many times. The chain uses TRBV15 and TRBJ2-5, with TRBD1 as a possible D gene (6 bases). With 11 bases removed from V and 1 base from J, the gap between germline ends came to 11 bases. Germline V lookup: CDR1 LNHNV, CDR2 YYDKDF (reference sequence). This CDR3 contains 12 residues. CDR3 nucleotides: TGTGCCGCAGGGACATCCCAAGAGACCCAGTACTTC. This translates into CAAGTSQETQYF.

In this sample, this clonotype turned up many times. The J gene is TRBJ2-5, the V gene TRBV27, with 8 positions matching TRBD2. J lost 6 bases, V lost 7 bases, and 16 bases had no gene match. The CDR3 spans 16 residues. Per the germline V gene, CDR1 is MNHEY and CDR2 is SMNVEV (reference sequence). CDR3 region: CASTSVAGLGPKTQYF. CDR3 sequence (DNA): TGTGCCAGCACCTCCGTGGCGGGACTAGGTCCAAAGACCCAGTACTTC.

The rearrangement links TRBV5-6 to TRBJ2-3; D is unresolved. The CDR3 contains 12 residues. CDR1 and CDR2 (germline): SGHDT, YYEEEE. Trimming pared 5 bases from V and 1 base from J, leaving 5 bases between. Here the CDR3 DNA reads TGTGCCAGCAGTCGGGGCACAGATACGCAGTATTTT. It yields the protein CASSRGTDTQYF.

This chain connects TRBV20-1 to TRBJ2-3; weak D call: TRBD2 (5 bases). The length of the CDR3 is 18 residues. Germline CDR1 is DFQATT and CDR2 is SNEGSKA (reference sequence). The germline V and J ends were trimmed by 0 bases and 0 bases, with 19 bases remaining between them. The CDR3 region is CSARDIIAASPSTDTQYF. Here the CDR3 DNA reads TGCAGTGCTAGAGATATTATCGCGGCTAGCCCTAGCACAGATACGCAGTATTTT.

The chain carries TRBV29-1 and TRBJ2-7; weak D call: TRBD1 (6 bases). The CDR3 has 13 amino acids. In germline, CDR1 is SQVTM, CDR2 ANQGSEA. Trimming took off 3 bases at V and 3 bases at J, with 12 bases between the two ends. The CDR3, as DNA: TGCAGCGTTGAGACGGACAGAAACTACGAGCAGTACTTC. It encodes CSVETDRNYEQYF.